This T cell receptor beta chain was captured by sequencing in a study of T cell changes during pregnancy in multiple sclerosis. This clone was seen a single time. Generated by immunoSEQ multiplex PCR, the TCRdb table keeps only in-frame clones and is missing some. The profile shows over 30,000 clones, approximately 92% of them singletons. Germline loops: CDR1 SGDLS, CDR2 YYNGEE. CDR3 length: 15 residues. After removal of 4 bases from V and 4 bases from J, the junction contained 5 bases not matched to a gene. The receptor was isolated from a female donor with multiple sclerosis, enrolled in a pregnancy study. Specimen: PBMCs (not recorded whether the cells were cultured). The chain recombines TRBV9 with TRBJ2-1; TRBD1 matches at 10 bases. CDR3 region: CASSLTGGPYNEQFF. CDR3 sequence (DNA): TGTGCCAGCAGCTTGACAGGGGGCCCGTACAATGAGCAGTTCTTC.